A selection of T cell receptor beta chains follows, all from one sample in a study of cytomegalovirus exposure and HLA in healthy donors. The protocol was immunoSEQ multiplex PCR, while the TCRdb copy is restricted to in-frame clones and leaves out a portion. The repertoire holds 150,000 to 200,000 clones, with around 85% as singletons. The sample consisted of PBMCs. These receptors were collected from a young woman in good health and CMV-seronegative. CDR3s include the opening cysteine and the closing phenylalanine or tryptophan. A D gene is named only where the DNA matches it firmly. Some rows have no size entry. The others give once, few or many, or a class for an expanded clone.

d_gene: TRBD1
j_gene: TRBJ1-3
v_gene: TRBV7-2
abundance: -
CDR3aa: CASSPSPGQGGYTIYF
CDR3nt: TGTGCCAGCAGCCCTTCCCCGGGACAGGGGGGATACACCATATATTTT

d_gene: TRBD2
j_gene: TRBJ2-7
v_gene: TRBV27
abundance: few
CDR3aa: CASRPHSGAYEQYF
CDR3nt: TGTGCCAGCAGACCGCATAGCGGGGCCTACGAGCAGTACTTC

d_gene: -
j_gene: TRBJ1-3
v_gene: TRBV9
abundance: -
CDR3aa: CASSPGPAPGNTIYF
CDR3nt: TGTGCCAGCAGCCCGGGGCCCGCCCCTGGAAACACCATATATTTT

d_gene: -
j_gene: TRBJ1-2
v_gene: TRBV2
abundance: -
CDR3aa: CASSYNPAVYGYTF
CDR3nt: TGTGCCAGCAGCTATAATCCGGCTGTCTATGGCTACACCTTC

d_gene: -
j_gene: TRBJ2-7
v_gene: TRBV2
abundance: -
CDR3aa: CASSESQGTTYEQYF
CDR3nt: TGTGCCAGCAGTGAATCCCAGGGTACAACCTACGAGCAGTACTTC

d_gene: -
j_gene: TRBJ2-7
v_gene: TRBV5-6
abundance: -
CDR3aa: CASYNRDAYEQYF
CDR3nt: TGTGCCAGCTATAATCGGGATGCCTACGAGCAGTACTTC

d_gene: -
j_gene: TRBJ2-7
v_gene: TRBV11-2
abundance: -
CDR3aa: CASSLGDSYEQYF
CDR3nt: TGTGCCAGCAGCTTGGGGGACTCCTACGAGCAGTACTTC

d_gene: TRBD2
j_gene: TRBJ2-5
v_gene: TRBV27
abundance: -
CDR3aa: CASKRGAGETQYF
CDR3nt: TGTGCCAGCAAGCGGGGGGCGGGTGAGACCCAGTACTTC

d_gene: TRBD1
j_gene: TRBJ1-4
v_gene: TRBV5-5
abundance: once
CDR3aa: CASSIGTGDEKLFF
CDR3nt: TGTGCCAGCAGCATAGGGACAGGGGATGAAAAACTGTTTTTT

d_gene: -
j_gene: TRBJ1-2
v_gene: TRBV5-6
abundance: -
CDR3aa: CASTPTGTVGIFNYGYTF
CDR3nt: TGTGCCAGCACTCCGACAGGAACCGTCGGAATATTTAACTATGGCTACACCTTC

d_gene: TRBD1
j_gene: TRBJ1-4
v_gene: TRBV4-2
abundance: -
CDR3aa: CASSPQAGGGEKLFF
CDR3nt: TGTGCCAGCAGCCCCCAGGCAGGGGGAGGTGAAAAACTGTTTTTT

d_gene: -
j_gene: TRBJ2-7
v_gene: TRBV4-3
abundance: -
CDR3aa: CASSLAVTYEQYF
CDR3nt: TGCGCCAGCAGCCTTGCCGTAACCTACGAGCAGTACTTC

d_gene: TRBD2
j_gene: TRBJ2-1
v_gene: TRBV6-5
abundance: -
CDR3aa: CASSYLSSGGAEQFF
CDR3nt: TGTGCCAGCAGTTACCTGTCTAGCGGGGGGGCTGAGCAGTTCTTC

d_gene: -
j_gene: TRBJ2-2
v_gene: TRBV7-3
abundance: -
CDR3aa: CASGEYTGELFF
CDR3nt: TGTGCCAGCGGAGAGTACACCGGGGAGCTGTTTTTT

d_gene: -
j_gene: TRBJ2-1
v_gene: TRBV7-3
abundance: -
CDR3aa: CASSSLATSYNEQFF
CDR3nt: TGTGCCAGCAGCTCTCTAGCGACCTCCTACAATGAGCAGTTCTTC

d_gene: -
j_gene: TRBJ1-2
v_gene: TRBV5-6
abundance: -
CDR3aa: CASSPWQGKGYTF
CDR3nt: TGTGCCAGCAGCCCCTGGCAGGGTAAGGGCTACACCTTC

d_gene: TRBD1
j_gene: TRBJ1-2
v_gene: TRBV7-9
abundance: -
CDR3aa: CASSAGTAIYGYTF
CDR3nt: TGTGCCAGCAGCGCCGGGACAGCCATCTATGGCTACACCTTC

d_gene: TRBD1
j_gene: TRBJ1-5
v_gene: TRBV6-5
abundance: -
CDR3aa: CASSSTGGLGQPQHF
CDR3nt: TGTGCCAGCAGTTCGACAGGGGGCCTAGGGCAGCCCCAGCATTTT

d_gene: TRBD1
j_gene: TRBJ1-2
v_gene: TRBV7-8
abundance: once
CDR3aa: CASSSRTGSYGYTF
CDR3nt: TGTGCCAGCAGCTCCCGGACAGGTAGCTATGGCTACACCTTC

d_gene: -
j_gene: TRBJ1-5
v_gene: TRBV28
abundance: few
CDR3aa: CASSLNVGQGGGQPQHF
CDR3nt: TGTGCCAGCAGTCTGAACGTCGGCCAAGGCGGGGGTCAGCCCCAGCATTTT

d_gene: -
j_gene: TRBJ2-7
v_gene: TRBV5-1
abundance: -
CDR3aa: CASSLKWGHEQYF
CDR3nt: TGCGCCAGCAGCTTGAAGTGGGGGCACGAGCAGTACTTC

d_gene: -
j_gene: TRBJ2-1
v_gene: TRBV1
abundance: -
CDR3aa: CTSSQVRLANKAAYNEQFF
CDR3nt: TGCACCAGCAGCCAAGTGAGACTAGCGAATAAAGCGGCCTACAATGAGCAGTTCTTC

d_gene: TRBD2
j_gene: TRBJ2-5
v_gene: TRBV4-2
abundance: -
CDR3aa: CASSQGTSGGSGTRGTQYF
CDR3nt: TGTGCCAGCAGCCAAGGGACTAGCGGGGGCAGCGGGACCCGGGGGACCCAGTACTTC

d_gene: -
j_gene: TRBJ2-7
v_gene: TRBV4-1
abundance: -
CDR3aa: CASSQDAVLGEQYF
CDR3nt: TGCGCCAGCAGCCAAGATGCAGTCTTGGGCGAGCAGTACTTC

d_gene: TRBD2
j_gene: TRBJ2-1
v_gene: TRBV6-5
abundance: -
CDR3aa: CATTPLGTTGGEQFF
CDR3nt: TGTGCCACTACACCTCTGGGGACTACCGGGGGTGAGCAGTTCTTC

d_gene: -
j_gene: TRBJ2-1
v_gene: TRBV4-3
abundance: -
CDR3aa: CASSQGYEQFF
CDR3nt: TGCGCCAGCAGCCAAGGTTATGAGCAGTTCTTC

d_gene: TRBD2
j_gene: TRBJ2-3
v_gene: TRBV19
abundance: -
CDR3aa: CASSVAGGTDTQYF
CDR3nt: TGTGCCAGTTCCGTAGCGGGAGGTACAGATACGCAGTATTTT

d_gene: -
j_gene: TRBJ2-3
v_gene: TRBV7-9
abundance: -
CDR3aa: CASSLKSQGTDTQYF
CDR3nt: TGTGCCAGCAGCTTAAAATCGCAGGGCACAGATACGCAGTATTTT

d_gene: -
j_gene: TRBJ1-1
v_gene: TRBV7-9
abundance: -
CDR3aa: CASSLAGRNTEAFF
CDR3nt: TGTGCCAGCAGCTTAGCGGGTAGGAACACTGAAGCTTTCTTT

d_gene: -
j_gene: TRBJ2-2
v_gene: TRBV29-1
abundance: -
CDR3aa: CSIRGDPTGELFF
CDR3nt: TGCAGCATTAGGGGGGACCCGACCGGGGAGCTGTTTTTT

d_gene: TRBD2
j_gene: TRBJ2-1
v_gene: TRBV5-1
abundance: -
CDR3aa: CASSLNLAGGRRGNEQFF
CDR3nt: TGCGCCAGCAGCTTGAATCTAGCGGGAGGGCGGAGAGGCAATGAGCAGTTCTTC

d_gene: -
j_gene: TRBJ2-7
v_gene: TRBV5-8
abundance: -
CDR3aa: CASSPGWQGGEQYF
CDR3nt: TGTGCCAGCAGCCCTGGCTGGCAGGGTGGCGAGCAGTACTTC

d_gene: TRBD1
j_gene: TRBJ2-1
v_gene: TRBV4-1
abundance: once
CDR3aa: CASSQVRDRGYNEQFF
CDR3nt: TGCGCCAGCAGCCAAGTCCGGGACAGGGGCTACAATGAGCAGTTCTTC

d_gene: TRBD1
j_gene: TRBJ2-4
v_gene: TRBV28
abundance: -
CDR3aa: CASSLDRQGLAKNIQYF
CDR3nt: TGTGCCAGCAGTTTAGACCGACAGGGGCTAGCCAAAAACATTCAGTACTTC

d_gene: -
j_gene: TRBJ2-7
v_gene: TRBV4-2
abundance: -
CDR3aa: CASSQALVAGRQYEQYF
CDR3nt: TGTGCCAGCAGCCAAGCTCTTGTCGCGGGAAGGCAATACGAGCAGTACTTC

d_gene: TRBD1
j_gene: TRBJ1-2
v_gene: TRBV7-9
abundance: -
CDR3aa: CASSFPRGLGYTF
CDR3nt: TGTGCCAGCAGCTTTCCCAGGGGGCTTGGCTACACCTTC

d_gene: TRBD2
j_gene: TRBJ2-7
v_gene: TRBV4-2
abundance: -
CDR3aa: CASSKGGLEGSYEQYF
CDR3nt: TGTGCCAGCAGCAAAGGGGGACTAGAGGGGTCCTACGAGCAGTACTTC

d_gene: TRBD2
j_gene: TRBJ2-7
v_gene: TRBV4-1
abundance: -
CDR3aa: CASSQPGLAGEQYF
CDR3nt: TGCGCCAGCAGCCAGCCGGGACTAGCTGGAGAGCAGTACTTC

d_gene: -
j_gene: TRBJ1-4
v_gene: TRBV27
abundance: few
CDR3aa: CASSPDGIYEKLFF
CDR3nt: TGTGCCAGCAGCCCCGATGGCATTTACGAAAAACTGTTTTTT

d_gene: -
j_gene: TRBJ1-3
v_gene: TRBV27
abundance: -
CDR3aa: CASSIQGMGSGNTIYF
CDR3nt: TGTGCCAGCAGTATCCAGGGAATGGGCTCTGGAAACACCATATATTTT

d_gene: -
j_gene: TRBJ2-1
v_gene: TRBV10-3
abundance: -
CDR3aa: CAISESQGYNEQFF
CDR3nt: TGTGCCATCAGTGAGTCGCAGGGTTACAATGAGCAGTTCTTC

d_gene: -
j_gene: TRBJ1-6
v_gene: TRBV4-2
abundance: once
CDR3aa: CASSQGKSSYNSPLHF
CDR3nt: TGTGCCAGCAGCCAAGGGAAGAGCTCCTATAATTCACCCCTCCACTTT

d_gene: TRBD2
j_gene: TRBJ2-7
v_gene: TRBV6-5
abundance: -
CDR3aa: CASRPAGGSYEQYF
CDR3nt: TGTGCCAGCAGACCAGCGGGGGGCTCCTACGAGCAGTACTTC

d_gene: TRBD1
j_gene: TRBJ2-2
v_gene: TRBV30
abundance: -
CDR3aa: CAGTDRALTGELFF
CDR3nt: TGTGCCGGAACCGACAGGGCCCTCACCGGGGAGCTGTTTTTT